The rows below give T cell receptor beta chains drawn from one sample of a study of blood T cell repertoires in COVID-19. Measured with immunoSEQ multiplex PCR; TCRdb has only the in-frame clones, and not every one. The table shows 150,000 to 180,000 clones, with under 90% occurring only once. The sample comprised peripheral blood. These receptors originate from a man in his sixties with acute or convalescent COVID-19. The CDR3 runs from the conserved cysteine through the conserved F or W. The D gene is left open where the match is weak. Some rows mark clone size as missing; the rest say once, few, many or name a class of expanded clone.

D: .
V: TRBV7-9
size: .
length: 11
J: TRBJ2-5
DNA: TGTGCCAGCGGCTATAGTTGGACCCAGTACTTC
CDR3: CASGYSWTQYF

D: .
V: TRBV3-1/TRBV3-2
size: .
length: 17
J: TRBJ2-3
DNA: TGTGCCAGCAGCCCCCGGGGTAGCGAAGGTAGGACAGATACGCAGTATTTT
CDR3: CASSPRGSEGRTDTQYF

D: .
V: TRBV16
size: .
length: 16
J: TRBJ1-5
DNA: TGTGCCAGCAGCCAACCCGACAGTCTGAGCAATCAGCCCCAGCATTTT
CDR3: CASSQPDSLSNQPQHF

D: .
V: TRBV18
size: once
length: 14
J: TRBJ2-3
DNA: TGTGCCAGCTCATCCGGACACAGGACAGATACGCAGTATTTT
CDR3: CASSSGHRTDTQYF

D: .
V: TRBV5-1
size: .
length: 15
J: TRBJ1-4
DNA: TGCGCCAGCAGCCTCACCACAGGAGAAAGGGAAAAACTGTTTTTT
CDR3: CASSLTTGEREKLFF

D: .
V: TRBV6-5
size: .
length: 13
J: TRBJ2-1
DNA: TGTGCCAGCAGCGGACAGAGCTACAATGAGCAGTTCTTC
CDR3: CASSGQSYNEQFF

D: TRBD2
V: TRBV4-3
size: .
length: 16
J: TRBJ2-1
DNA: TGCGCCAGCAGCCCTGGGACTAGCGGGAGGGCCCTTGAGCAGTTCTTC
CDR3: CASSPGTSGRALEQFF

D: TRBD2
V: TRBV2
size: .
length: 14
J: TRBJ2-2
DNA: TGTGCCAGTGGGACTAGCGGGACAACCGGGGAGCTGTTTTTT
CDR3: CASGTSGTTGELFF

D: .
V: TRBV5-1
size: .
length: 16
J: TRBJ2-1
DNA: TGCGCCAGCAGCCGAGGAGGATCGACTAGAACCAGTGAGCAGTTCTTC
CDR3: CASSRGGSTRTSEQFF

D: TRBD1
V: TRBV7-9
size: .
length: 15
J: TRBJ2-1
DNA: TGTGCCAGCAGCTTAGAGACAGGGGGGGCGAGTGAGCAGTTCTTC
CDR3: CASSLETGGASEQFF

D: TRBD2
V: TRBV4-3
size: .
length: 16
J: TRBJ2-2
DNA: TGCGCCAGCAGCCAAGTCCCCGCGGGGGGGACCGGGGAGCTGTTTTTT
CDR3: CASSQVPAGGTGELFF

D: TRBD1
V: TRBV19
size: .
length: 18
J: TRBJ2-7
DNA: TGTGCCAGTAGTAACCAACACGTGGGACAGGGGCGCCCCTACGAGCAGTACTTC
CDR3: CASSNQHVGQGRPYEQYF

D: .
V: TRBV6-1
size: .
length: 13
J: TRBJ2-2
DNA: TGTGCCAGCAGCCACTATGGAGGGCCAGAGCTGTTTTTT
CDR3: CASSHYGGPELFF

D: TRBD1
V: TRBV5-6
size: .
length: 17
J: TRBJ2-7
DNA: TGTGCCAGCAGCCCGCCTCCCCGACAGGGGTCATCCTACGAGCAGTACTTC
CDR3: CASSPPPRQGSSYEQYF

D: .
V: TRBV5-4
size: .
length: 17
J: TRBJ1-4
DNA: TGTGCCAGCAGCCCCGCCAGGGGTTCCACAACTAATGAAAAACTGTTTTTT
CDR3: CASSPARGSTTNEKLFF

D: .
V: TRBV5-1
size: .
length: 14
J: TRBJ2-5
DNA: TGCGCCAGCAGCTTGATGGGGGGGCGAGAGACCCAGTACTTC
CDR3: CASSLMGGRETQYF

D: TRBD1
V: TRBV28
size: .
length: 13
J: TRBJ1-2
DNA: TGTGCCAGCAGGGGGGGACAGGGGATTGGCTACACCTTC
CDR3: CASRGGQGIGYTF

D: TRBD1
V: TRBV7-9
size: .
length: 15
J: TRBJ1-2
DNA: TGTGCCAGCGGAGAAGGGACAGGGGGCGGATATGGCTACACCTTC
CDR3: CASGEGTGGGYGYTF

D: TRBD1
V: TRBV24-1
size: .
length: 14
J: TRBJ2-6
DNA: TGTGCCACCGGACAGGGGGCTGGGGCCAACGTCCTGACTTTC
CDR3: CATGQGAGANVLTF

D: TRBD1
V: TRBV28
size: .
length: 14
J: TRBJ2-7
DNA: TGTGCCAGCAGCTTCTCGACAGGGGGCGGCGAGCAGTACTTC
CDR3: CASSFSTGGGEQYF

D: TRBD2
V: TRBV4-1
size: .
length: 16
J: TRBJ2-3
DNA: TGCGCCAGCAGCCAAGAGGCGGGGGGCCCGGGGAAGACGCAGTATTTT
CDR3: CASSQEAGGPGKTQYF

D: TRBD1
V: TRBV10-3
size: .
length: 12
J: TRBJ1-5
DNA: TGTGCCATCAGTGAAGGGGGCCAGCCCCAGCATTTT
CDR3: CAISEGGQPQHF

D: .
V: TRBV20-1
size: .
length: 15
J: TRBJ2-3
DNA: TGCAGTGCTAGTAGTGCTAGCGAGAACACAGATACGCAGTATTTT
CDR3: CSASSASENTDTQYF

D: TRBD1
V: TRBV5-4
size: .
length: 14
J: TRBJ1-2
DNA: TGTGCCAGCAGCTTGCAGGGGGCGCAGCGGGGCTACACCTTC
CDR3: CASSLQGAQRGYTF

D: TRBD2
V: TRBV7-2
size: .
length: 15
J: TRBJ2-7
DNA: TGTGCCAGCAGCTTAGAAGCGGGGTCGTCCTACGAGCAGTACTTC
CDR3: CASSLEAGSSYEQYF

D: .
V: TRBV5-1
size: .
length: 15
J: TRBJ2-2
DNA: TGCGCCAGCAGCCGAGGGGGTTCGGCAACCGGGGAGCTGTTTTTT
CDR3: CASSRGGSATGELFF

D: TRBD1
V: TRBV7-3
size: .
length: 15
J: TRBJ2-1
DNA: TGTGCCAGCAGCTTAGGGACAGGGTCCTACAATGAGCAGTTCTTC
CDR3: CASSLGTGSYNEQFF

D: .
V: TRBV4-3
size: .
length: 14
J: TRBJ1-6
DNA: TGCGCCAGCAGCACCCGACAGCCCTCGGCACCCCTCCACTTT
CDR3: CASSTRQPSAPLHF

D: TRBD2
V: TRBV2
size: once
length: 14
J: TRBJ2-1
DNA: TGTGCCAGCAGGGGACTAGCGGGAATTTATGAGCAGTTCTTC
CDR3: CASRGLAGIYEQFF

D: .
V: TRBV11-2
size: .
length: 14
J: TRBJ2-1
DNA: TGTGCCAGCAGCTTAGGCCGGGCGGCGGGTTCGCAGTTCTTC
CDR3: CASSLGRAAGSQFF

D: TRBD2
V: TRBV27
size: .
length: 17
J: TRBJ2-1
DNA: TGTGCCAGCAGTTTTTCGGGGACTAGCGGGACCTACAATGAGCAGTTCTTC
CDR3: CASSFSGTSGTYNEQFF

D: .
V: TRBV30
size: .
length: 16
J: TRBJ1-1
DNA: TGTGCCTGGAGTGTAGGGGTGGGGCAGGGCATGACTGAAGCTTTCTTT
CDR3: CAWSVGVGQGMTEAFF

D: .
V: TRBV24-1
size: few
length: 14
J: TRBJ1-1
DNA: TGTGCCACCAGTGAGTGGGCCTCGAACACTGAAGCTTTCTTT
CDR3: CATSEWASNTEAFF

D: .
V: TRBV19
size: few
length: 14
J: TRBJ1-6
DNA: TGTGCCAGTAACCACAGGGTCGGTAATTCACCCCTCCACTTT
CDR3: CASNHRVGNSPLHF

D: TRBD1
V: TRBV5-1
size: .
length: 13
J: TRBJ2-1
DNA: TGCGCCAGCAGCAGGACAGGGAGGAGGGAGCAGTTCTTC
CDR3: CASSRTGRREQFF

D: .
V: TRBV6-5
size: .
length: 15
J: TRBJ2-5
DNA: TGTGCCAGCAGTTATTCCCACAGGACGGAGAAGACCCAGTACTTC
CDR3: CASSYSHRTEKTQYF

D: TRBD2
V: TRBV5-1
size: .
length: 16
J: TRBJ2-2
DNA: TGCGCCAGCAGCCAGACTAGCGGGGGGAACACCGGGGAGCTGTTTTTT
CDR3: CASSQTSGGNTGELFF

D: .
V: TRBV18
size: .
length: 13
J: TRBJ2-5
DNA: TGTGCCAGCTCATTTCGAGTACAAGAGACCCAGTACTTC
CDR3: CASSFRVQETQYF

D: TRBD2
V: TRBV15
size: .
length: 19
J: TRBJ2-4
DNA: TGTGCCACCAGCGGGGGGGAGAGGACTAGCCTAAAAGCCAAAAACATTCAGTACTTC
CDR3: CATSGGERTSLKAKNIQYF

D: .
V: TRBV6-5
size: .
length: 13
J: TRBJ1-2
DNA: TGTGCCAGCAGTTACTCCAGAAACTATGGCTACACCTTC
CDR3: CASSYSRNYGYTF

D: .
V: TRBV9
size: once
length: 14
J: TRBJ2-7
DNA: TGTGCCAGCAGCGAGGGGCCCCAATCCTACGAGCAGTACTTC
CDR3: CASSEGPQSYEQYF